The subject of this entry is one TCR beta chain. This specimen comes from a study of CD8+CD57+ T cells in acquired aplastic anemia. Both TCR beta VDJ combination and CDR3 sequence profiling were carried out. Genomic DNA was the template for this profiling. TCRdb re-derived calls from the reads in MiXCR, one entry per CDR3 protein. Among a few hundred thousand distinct CDR3 sequences listed, around 60% were seen once. The CDR3 runs to 14 residues. Losses at the gene ends were 7 bases for V and 2 bases for J; bases not matched to a gene: 3. Germline CDR1 is SNHLY and CDR2 is FYNNEI. The rearrangement joins TRBV2 to TRBJ2-5, with 11 bases fitting TRBD2. Source material: sorted CD4+, CD8+, or CD8+CD57+ T cells (not recorded which) from PBMCs. The source is a human donor in good health. CDR3 region: CASNLAGGQETQYF. The CDR3 DNA follows: TGTGCCAGCAACCTAGCGGGAGGTCAAGAGACCCAGTACTTC.